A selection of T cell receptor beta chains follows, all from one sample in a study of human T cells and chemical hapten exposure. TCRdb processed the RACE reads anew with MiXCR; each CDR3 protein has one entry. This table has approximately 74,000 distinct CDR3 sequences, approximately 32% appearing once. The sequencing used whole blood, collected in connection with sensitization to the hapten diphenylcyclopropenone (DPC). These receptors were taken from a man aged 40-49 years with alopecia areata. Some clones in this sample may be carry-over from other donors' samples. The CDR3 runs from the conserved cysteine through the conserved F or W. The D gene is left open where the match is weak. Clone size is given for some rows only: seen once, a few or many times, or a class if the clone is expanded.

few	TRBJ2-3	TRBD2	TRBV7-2	CASSLGLAGAVSTDTQYF	TGTGCCAGCAGCTTAGGTCTAGCGGGAGCGGTTAGCACAGATACGCAGTATTTT
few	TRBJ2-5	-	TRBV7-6	CASSFDYPTRFETQYF	TGTGCCAGCAGCTTCGATTACCCCACCAGGTTTGAGACCCAGTACTTC
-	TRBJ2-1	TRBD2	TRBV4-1	CASSHVAGGPRNEQFF	TGCGCCAGCAGCCATGTAGCGGGAGGGCCAAGGAATGAGCAGTTCTTC
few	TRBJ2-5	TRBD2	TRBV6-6	CASRDSGGETQYF	TGTGCCAGCAGGGACAGCGGGGGGGAGACCCAGTACTTC
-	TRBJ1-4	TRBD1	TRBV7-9	CASSLARTGSNEKLFF	TGTGCCAGCAGCTTAGCCAGGACAGGTTCTAATGAAAAACTGTTTTTT
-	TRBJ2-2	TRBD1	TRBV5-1	CASSPGQAPMAGELFF	TGCGCCAGCAGCCCCGGACAGGCCCCAATGGCCGGGGAGCTGTTTTTT
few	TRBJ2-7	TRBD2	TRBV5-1	CASRSGTSGSYEQYF	TGCGCCAGCAGGTCCGGGACTAGCGGCTCCTACGAGCAGTACTTC
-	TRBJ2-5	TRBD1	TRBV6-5	CASSATGTGQETQYF	TGTGCCAGCAGTGCGACAGGGACGGGCCAGGAGACCCAGTACTTC
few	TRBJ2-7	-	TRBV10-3	CAISSLAGSSYEQYF	TGTGCCATCAGCTCCCTTGCGGGGAGCTCCTACGAGCAGTACTTC
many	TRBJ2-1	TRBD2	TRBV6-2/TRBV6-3	CASSYPIGTSGTQFF	TGTGCCAGCAGTTACCCAATCGGGACTAGCGGGACGCAGTTCTTC
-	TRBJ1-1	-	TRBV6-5	CASSYSGRNTEAFF	TGTGCCAGCAGTTACTCCGGCAGGAACACTGAAGCTTTCTTT
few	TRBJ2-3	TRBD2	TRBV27	CASSFPSGPQYF	TGTGCCAGCAGTTTCCCTAGCGGCCCGCAGTATTTT
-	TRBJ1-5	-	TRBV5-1	CASSLDAVNQPQHF	TGCGCCAGCAGCTTAGACGCCGTCAATCAGCCCCAGCATTTT
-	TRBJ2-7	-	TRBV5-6	CASSLVEADSHEQYF	TGTGCCAGCAGCTTGGTGGAGGCCGACTCTCACGAGCAGTACTTC
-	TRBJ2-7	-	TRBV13	CASSVQAGTTWEQYF	TGTGCCAGCAGCGTTCAGGCGGGGACGACTTGGGAGCAGTACTTC
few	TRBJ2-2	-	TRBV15	CATSSMRGSGELFF	TGTGCCACCAGCAGTATGAGGGGGAGCGGGGAGCTGTTTTTT
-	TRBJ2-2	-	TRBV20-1	CSAHRDTGELFF	TGCAGTGCCCACCGGGACACCGGGGAGCTGTTTTTT
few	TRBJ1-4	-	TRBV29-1	CSAKQAGLEKLFF	TGCAGCGCCAAACAGGCCGGTCTAGAAAAACTGTTTTTT
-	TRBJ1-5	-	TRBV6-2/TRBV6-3	CASSYAGARFSNQPQHF	TGTGCCAGCAGTTACGCAGGGGCGAGGTTTAGCAATCAGCCCCAGCATTTT
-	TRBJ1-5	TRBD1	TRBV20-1	CSAPGQGSYQPQHF	TGCAGTGCTCCAGGACAGGGCAGTTATCAGCCCCAGCATTTT
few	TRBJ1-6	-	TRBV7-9	CASSLAQRQNSPLHF	TGTGCCAGCAGCTTAGCCCAAAGACAGAATTCACCCCTCCACTTT
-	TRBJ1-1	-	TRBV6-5	CASSPIWGKYLGTEAFF	TGTGCCAGCAGCCCAATCTGGGGCAAATACCTGGGCACTGAAGCTTTCTTT
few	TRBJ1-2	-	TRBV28	CASSSTGTEIYGYTF	TGTGCCAGCAGTTCAACCGGGACTGAGATATATGGCTACACCTTC
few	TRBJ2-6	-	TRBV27	CASLGSGANVLTF	TGTGCCAGCTTGGGTTCTGGGGCCAACGTCCTGACTTTC
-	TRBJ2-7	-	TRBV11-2	CASSPRDLTYEQYF	TGTGCCAGCAGCCCGCGGGACTTAACCTACGAGCAGTACTTC
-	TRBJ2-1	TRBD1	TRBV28	CASSLGGQLNEQFF	TGTGCCAGCAGTTTAGGGGGACAGCTAAATGAGCAGTTCTTC
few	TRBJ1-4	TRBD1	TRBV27	CASSFVGQGSANEKLFF	TGTGCCAGCAGTTTTGTGGGACAGGGATCTGCTAATGAAAAACTGTTTTTT
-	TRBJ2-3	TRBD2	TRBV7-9	CASSGLAGKTDTQYF	TGTGCCAGCAGCGGTTTAGCGGGAAAAACAGATACGCAGTATTTT
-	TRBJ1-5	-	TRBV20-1	CSATRFGGRNQPQHF	TGCAGTGCTACCCGTTTTGGGGGGAGGAATCAGCCCCAGCATTTT
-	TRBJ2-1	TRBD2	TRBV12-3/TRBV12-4	CASRSSGKSYNEQFF	TGTGCCAGCAGATCAAGCGGGAAATCCTACAATGAGCAGTTCTTC
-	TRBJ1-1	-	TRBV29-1	CSVVIQGQVGTEAFF	TGCAGCGTTGTCATCCAGGGTCAGGTTGGGACTGAAGCTTTCTTT
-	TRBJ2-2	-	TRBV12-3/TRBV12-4	CASTEYAGELFF	TGTGCCAGCACCGAGTACGCCGGGGAGCTGTTTTTT
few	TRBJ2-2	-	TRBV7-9	CASSLVRGGELFF	TGTGCCAGCAGCTTAGTCCGTGGCGGGGAGCTGTTTTTT
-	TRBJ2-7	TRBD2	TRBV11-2	CASSSYLQLAAFSYEQYF	TGTGCCAGCAGCTCCTACCTTCAACTAGCGGCTTTCTCCTACGAGCAGTACTTC
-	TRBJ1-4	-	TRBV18	CASSPPIPPVGEKLFF	TGTGCCAGCTCACCACCGATTCCTCCTGTTGGTGAAAAACTGTTTTTT
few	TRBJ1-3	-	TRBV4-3	CASSQESFSSSGNTIYF	TGCGCCAGCAGCCAAGAAAGCTTCTCGAGCTCTGGAAACACCATATATTTT
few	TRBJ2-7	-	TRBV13	CASSLAGAGHEQYF	TGTGCCAGCAGCTTAGCGGGAGCGGGCCACGAGCAGTACTTC
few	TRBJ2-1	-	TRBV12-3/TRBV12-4	CASSLLPQPPYNEQFF	TGTGCCAGCAGTCTACTTCCCCAGCCCCCCTACAATGAGCAGTTCTTC
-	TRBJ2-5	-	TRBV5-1	CASSLVPQETQYF	TGCGCCAGCAGCTTGGTCCCCCAAGAGACCCAGTACTTC
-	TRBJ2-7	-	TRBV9	CASSVGPGGTDYEQYF	TGTGCCAGCAGCGTAGGACCCGGAGGGACAGACTACGAGCAGTACTTC
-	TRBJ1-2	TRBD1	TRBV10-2	CASSATGTGIYGYTF	TGCGCCAGCAGTGCCACCGGGACAGGAATCTATGGCTACACCTTC
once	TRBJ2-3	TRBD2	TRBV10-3	CAISGGLATDTQYF	TGTGCCATCAGTGGAGGACTAGCAACAGATACGCAGTATTTT
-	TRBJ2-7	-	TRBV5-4	CASSLGLRSYEQYF	TGTGCCAGCAGCCTGGGACTCCGCTCCTACGAGCAGTACTTC
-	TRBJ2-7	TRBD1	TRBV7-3	CASSRDRGYEQYF	TGTGCCAGCAGCCGGGACAGGGGATACGAGCAGTACTTC
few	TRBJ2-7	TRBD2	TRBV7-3	CASSQGLAGDGEQYF	TGTGCCAGCAGCCAGGGACTAGCGGGAGACGGTGAGCAGTACTTC
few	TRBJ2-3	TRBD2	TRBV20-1	CSAVKREWSTDTQYF	TGCAGTGCAGTCAAGCGGGAGTGGAGTACAGATACGCAGTATTTT